The 14 T cell receptor beta chains presented below share a single source sample, sequenced in a study of cytomegalovirus exposure and HLA in healthy donors. Primers: 60 Vbeta forward and 13 Jbeta reverse. Data came from immunoSEQ multiplex PCR; TCRdb stores just in-frame clones and leaves some out. The data contain 110,000 or so clones, 73% of them singletons. What was sequenced was PBMCs. These receptors were taken from a man aged 35-49 years in good health and CMV-seronegative.

The rearrangement uses TRBV21-1 and TRBJ2-2; TRBD1, the D gene given by the table, was not confirmed from the DNA. TRBV21-1 is tagged as a pseudogene. The CDR3 has 18 amino acids. The CDR3 DNA follows: TGTGCCAGCAGCTTCCAAGGGGGGACAGGGGTAAACACCGGGGAGCTGTTTTTT. Amino acids: CASSFQGGTGVNTGELFF.

The rearrangement links TRBV14 to TRBJ2-3; a possible D gene is TRBD1 (6 bases). This CDR3 is 15 amino acids long. From germline, CDR1 is SGHDN and CDR2 FVKESK. Trimming cost V 5 bases and J 2 bases, with 14 bases left between them. In DNA form, the CDR3 reads TGTGCCAGCAGCTATACAGGGTCTAACACAGATACGCAGTATTTT. The encoded protein is CASSYTGSNTDTQYF.

The V and J genes are TRBV18 and TRBJ1-1; D is undetermined. Germline CDR1 reads KGHSH; CDR2 reads LQKENI. Trimming pared 3 bases from V and 2 bases from J, leaving 7 bases between. The CDR3 sequence is 13 residues long. In DNA, the CDR3 is TGTGCCAGCTCACCCCAGGTAAACACTGAAGCTTTCTTT. It yields the protein CASSPQVNTEAFF. The full variable domain, its missing parts supplied by reference TRBV18 and TRBJ1-1, is NAGVMQNPRHLVRRRGQEARLRCSPMKGHSHVYWYRQLPEEGLKFMVYLQKENIIDESGMPKERFSAEFPKEGPSILRIQQVVRGDSAAYFCASSPQVNTEAFFGQGTRLTVV.

The V call is TRBV27, the J call TRBJ2-7; 7 bases align to TRBD1. The CDR3 consists of 14 residues. J was trimmed by 7 bases and V by 3 bases; bases with no gene match: 9. Per the germline V gene, CDR1 is MNHEY and CDR2 is SMNVEV (reference sequence). The DNA of the CDR3 is TGTGCCAGCAGTTTCGGACAGGCGGGCACGGAGCAGTACTTC. Its protein product is CASSFGQAGTEQYF.

The chain carries TRBV20-1 and TRBJ2-5, with TRBD2 as a possible D gene (5 bases). In germline, CDR1 is DFQATT, CDR2 SNEGSKA (reference sequence). The CDR3 extends over 11 amino acids. Trimming removed 3 bases at V and 3 bases at J, with 5 bases between. The CDR3 loop reads CSASGKETQYF. The CDR3 DNA is TGCAGTGCTAGCGGGAAAGAGACCCAGTACTTC.

The chain is built from TRBV27 and TRBJ2-5, with 9 bases that match TRBD1. The CDR3 spans 15 residues. CDR1 MNHEY and CDR2 SMNVEV come from the germline V gene (reference sequence). V lost 4 bases and J lost 5; bases outside the gene matches: 8. The CDR3 protein is CASSSPTGGRETQYF. Written as DNA, the CDR3 is TGTGCCAGCAGTTCACCAACAGGGGGCAGGGAGACCCAGTACTTC.

The chain has TRBV6-1 and TRBJ1-4, with D hard to call. This CDR3 region has 14 residues. Germline CDR1 is MNHNS and CDR2 is SASEGT. V lost 2 bases, J lost 7 bases, and 11 bases lay in between. The CDR3 region has the DNA TGTGCCAGCAGTGAACTGTCCTATGGTGAAAAACTGTTTTTT. This encodes CASSELSYGEKLFF.

CDR3 amino acids: CASSLGAGGYEQYF. The CDR3 coding sequence is TGTGCCAGCAGCTTGGGGGCGGGGGGTTACGAGCAGTACTTC. The V call is TRBV5-6, the J call TRBJ2-7, with TRBD2 matching over 8 bases. The germline V gene has CDR1 SGHDT and CDR2 YYEEEE. CDR3 length equals 14 residues. After removal of 0 bases from V and 4 bases from J, the junction contained 3 bases not matched to a gene.

The chain combines TRBV5-4 with TRBJ2-1, with 9 nucleotides matching TRBD1. CDR1 and CDR2 from the germline V gene are SGHNT and YYREEE (reference sequence). CDR3 length: 15 residues. Losses at the gene ends were 2 bases for V and 8 bases for J; bases not matched to a gene: 8. CDR3 nucleotide sequence: TGTGCCAGCAGCTTAGGGACAGGGAGGAAGGATGAGCAGTTCTTC. Its translation: CASSLGTGRKDEQFF.

The CDR3: CASSSRVGTEAFF. In DNA, the CDR3 is TGTGCCAGCAGCTCCAGGGTTGGCACTGAAGCTTTCTTT. The chain couples TRBV5-4 to TRBJ1-1; a weak D match, TRBD1 (5 bases). V was shortened by 3 bases and J by 4 bases, with 10 bases between the two germline ends. The CDR3 extends over 13 amino acids. CDR1 is SGHNT, CDR2 YYREEE, per germline (reference sequence).

DNA for the CDR3: TGTGCCAGCACCCCCGGGGGCTATGGCTACACCTTC. It translates to CASTPGGYGYTF. This rearrangement joins TRBV7-9 to TRBJ1-2; D possibly corresponds to TRBD1 (5 bases). The CDR3 is made up of 12 amino acids. Trimming cost V 7 bases and J 4 bases, with 10 bases left between them. The germline CDR1 and CDR2 sequences are SEHNR and FQNEAQ (reference sequence).

This clone was seen ten or more times. The chain links TRBV19 to TRBJ2-3, with 7 bases fitting TRBD1. The CDR3 loop spans 14 amino acids. Losses at the gene ends were 10 bases for V and 2 bases for J; bases not matched to a gene: 9. Germline-derived CDR1 and CDR2 are LNHDA and SQIVND (reference sequence). The CDR3 sequence: CATSDRRFTDTQYF. The DNA for the CDR3 is TGTGCCACCTCGGACAGGCGATTCACAGATACGCAGTATTTT.

The J gene is TRBJ1-1, the V gene TRBV27; TRBD1 matches 7 bases. In germline, CDR1 is MNHEY, CDR2 SMNVEV (reference sequence). The CDR3 spans 15 residues. V shed 5 bases and J 5 bases; nucleotides not matched to a gene: 11. CDR3 sequence reads: CASSPSTGVGTEAFF. DNA for the CDR3: TGTGCCAGCAGTCCAAGCACAGGGGTGGGGACTGAAGCTTTCTTT.

The chain is built from TRBV7-8 and TRBJ1-1, with 8 positions matching TRBD1. V trimming: 5 bases; J trimming: 5 bases; junction bases outside the gene matches: 13. The CDR3 totals 16 residues. Germline V lookup: CDR1 SGHVS, CDR2 FQNEAQ. CDR3 coding DNA: TGTGCCAGCAGCCCCTCAGACAGGGGTATTTCGACTGAAGCTTTCTTT. Encoded protein: CASSPSDRGISTEAFF.